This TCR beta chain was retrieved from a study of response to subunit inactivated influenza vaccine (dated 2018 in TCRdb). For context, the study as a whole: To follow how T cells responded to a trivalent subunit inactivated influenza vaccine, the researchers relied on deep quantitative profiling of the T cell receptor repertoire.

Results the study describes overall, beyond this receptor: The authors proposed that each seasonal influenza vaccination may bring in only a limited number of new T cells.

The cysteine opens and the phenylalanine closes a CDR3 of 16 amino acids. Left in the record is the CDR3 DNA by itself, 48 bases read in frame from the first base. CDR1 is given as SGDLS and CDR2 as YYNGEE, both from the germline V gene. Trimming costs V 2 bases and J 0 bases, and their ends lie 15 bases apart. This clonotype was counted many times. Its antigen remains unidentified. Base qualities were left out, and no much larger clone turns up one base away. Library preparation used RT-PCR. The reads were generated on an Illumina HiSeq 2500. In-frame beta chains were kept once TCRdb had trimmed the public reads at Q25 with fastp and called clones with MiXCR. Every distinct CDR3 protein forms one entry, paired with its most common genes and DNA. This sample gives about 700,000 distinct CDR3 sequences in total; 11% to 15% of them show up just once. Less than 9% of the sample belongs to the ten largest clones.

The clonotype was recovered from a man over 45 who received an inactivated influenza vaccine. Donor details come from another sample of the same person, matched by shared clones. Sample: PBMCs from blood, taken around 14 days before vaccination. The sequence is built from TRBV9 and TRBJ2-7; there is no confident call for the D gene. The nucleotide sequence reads TGTGCCAGCAGCGTTTCAGCCGACATGAGCTCCTACGAGCAGTACTTC. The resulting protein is CASSVSADMSSYEQYF. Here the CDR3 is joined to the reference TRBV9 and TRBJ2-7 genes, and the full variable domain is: DSGVTQTPKHLITATGQRVTLRCSPRSGDLSVYWYQQSLDQGLQFLIQYYNGEERAKGNILERFSAQQFPDLHSELNLSSLELGDSALYFCASSVSADMSSYEQYFGPGTRLTVT.